Listed below are T cell receptor beta chains from one sample, sequenced in a study of shared T cell receptors in the human thymus. Sequencing used immunoSEQ multiplex PCR; TCRdb keeps in-frame clones, though not all of them. Counted here are 600,000 or so clones, around 87% occurring once; the ten biggest clones make up 0.0094%. The same sample was also used in a study of human thymus T cells.

The sample consisted of thymocytes. The source of these receptors is a boy under two years old with a congenital heart defect. Both conserved end residues are part of each CDR3. A D gene is named only where the DNA matches it firmly. The size field is filled for only some rows; it gives once, few, many or a size class.

>TRBV30|TRBD2|-|14|TRBJ2-7
CAWSGTSGSYEQYF
TGTGCCTGGAGTGGGACTAGCGGGTCCTACGAGCAGTACTTC
>TRBV5-4|TRBD1|-|18|TRBJ1-2
CASSLGGETGAPDYGYTF
TGTGCCAGCAGCTTGGGGGGCGAAACAGGGGCCCCTGACTATGGCTACACCTTC
>TRBV7-2|TRBD2|-|15|TRBJ2-7
CASKHSSGISYEQYF
TGTGCCAGCAAGCACTCTAGCGGGATCTCCTACGAGCAGTACTTC
>TRBV28|-|-|14|TRBJ1-4
CASSQGWSNEKLFF
TGTGCCAGCAGTCAGGGGTGGTCTAATGAAAAACTGTTTTTT
>TRBV5-1|-|-|17|TRBJ2-7
CASSPTHRDPSSYEQYF
TGCGCCAGCAGCCCGACCCACAGGGATCCGAGCTCCTACGAGCAGTACTTC
>TRBV11-2|-|-|15|TRBJ2-5
CASSSPMAGQETQYF
TGTGCCAGCAGCTCTCCCATGGCAGGCCAAGAGACCCAGTACTTC
>TRBV9|TRBD2|-|16|TRBJ2-1
CASSPRLAGAYNEQFF
TGTGCCAGCAGCCCGAGACTAGCGGGGGCCTACAATGAGCAGTTCTTC
>TRBV7-9|-|-|15|TRBJ1-2
CASSLTTGRQYGYTF
TGTGCCAGCAGCTTAACGACAGGACGGCAATATGGCTACACCTTC
>TRBV14|TRBD1|-|17|TRBJ1-6
CASSQERGQGSTSPLHF
TGTGCCAGCAGCCAAGAAAGGGGACAGGGTTCTACTTCACCCCTCCACTTT
>TRBV5-1|TRBD2|-|14|TRBJ2-1
CASSSVSGVNEQFF
TGCGCCAGCAGCTCTGTTAGCGGGGTTAATGAGCAGTTCTTC
>TRBV7-9|-|-|14|TRBJ1-2
CASSFGGSNYGYTF
TGTGCCAGCAGCTTCGGGGGGTCTAACTATGGCTACACCTTC
>TRBV28|-|-|16|TRBJ2-7
CASSLGYKGRGREQYF
TGTGCCAGCAGTTTAGGGTATAAGGGCAGGGGCAGGGAGCAGTACTTC
>TRBV5-1|-|-|15|TRBJ1-1
CASSPGRGPNTEAFF
TGCGCCAGCAGCCCCGGCAGGGGACCGAACACTGAAGCTTTCTTT
>TRBV7-9|TRBD1|once|14|TRBJ1-4
CASSCDRGWEKLFF
TGTGCCAGCAGCTGCGACAGGGGGTGGGAAAAACTGTTTTTT
>TRBV28|TRBD1|-|17|TRBJ1-4
CASRHWPQGSGDEKLFF
TGTGCCAGCAGACACTGGCCACAGGGGTCCGGGGATGAAAAACTGTTTTTT
>TRBV5-4|TRBD2|-|14|TRBJ2-7
CASSLREGSYEQYF
TGTGCCAGCAGCTTGCGGGAGGGATCCTACGAGCAGTACTTC
>TRBV4-3|-|-|15|TRBJ2-1
CASSQASGLLDEQFF
TGCGCCAGCAGCCAAGCCTCGGGACTCTTGGATGAGCAGTTCTTC
>TRBV9|-|-|14|TRBJ2-1
CASSVALKYNEQFF
TGTGCCAGCAGCGTAGCTCTTAAATACAATGAGCAGTTCTTC
>TRBV29-1|-|few|12|TRBJ1-4
CSVTDRREKLFF
TGCAGCGTCACGGACCGGAGGGAAAAACTGTTTTTT
>TRBV11-2|-|-|14|TRBJ2-2
CASSFSVNTGELFF
TGTGCCAGCAGCTTCTCTGTGAACACCGGGGAGCTGTTTTTT
>TRBV5-1|TRBD2|-|16|TRBJ2-3
CASSIRLAGETDTQYF
TGCGCCAGCAGCATAAGACTAGCGGGGGAGACAGATACGCAGTATTTT
>TRBV20-1|-|-|11|TRBJ2-7
CSARGRREQYF
TGCAGTGCTAGGGGCCGTCGCGAGCAGTACTTC
>TRBV29-1|TRBD1|-|16|TRBJ1-1
CSVEDTGGVMNTEAFF
TGCAGCGTTGAAGACACAGGGGGCGTCATGAACACTGAAGCTTTCTTT
>TRBV5-1|-|-|15|TRBJ2-3
CASSEDWECTDTQYF
TGCGCCAGCAGCGAGGACTGGGAGTGCACAGATACGCAGTATTTT
>TRBV14|TRBD2|-|15|TRBJ2-1
CASSQSGSLINEQFF
TGTGCCAGCAGCCAGAGCGGGAGCCTCATCAATGAGCAGTTCTTC
>TRBV4-1|-|-|14|TRBJ2-7
CASSQARGPYEQYF
TGCGCCAGCAGCCAAGCGCGGGGCCCCTACGAGCAGTACTTC
>TRBV6-6|-|-|13|TRBJ1-2
CASQKDWGYGYTF
TGTGCCAGCCAAAAGGACTGGGGCTATGGCTACACCTTC
>TRBV10-3|TRBD2|-|15|TRBJ2-3
CAISPSGGTADTQYF
TGTGCCATCAGTCCTAGCGGGGGGACGGCAGATACGCAGTATTTT
>TRBV4-3|-|-|14|TRBJ2-3
CASSQAGVTDTQYF
TGCGCCAGCAGCCAAGCCGGGGTCACAGATACGCAGTATTTT
>TRBV27|TRBD2|-|19|TRBJ2-7
CASSLVSRTSGIGAYEQYF
TGTGCCAGCAGTTTAGTCTCCCGGACTAGCGGGATTGGGGCCTACGAGCAGTACTTC
>TRBV18|-|-|13|TRBJ1-5
CASSDGTNQPQHF
TGTGCCAGCTCCGACGGGACTAATCAGCCCCAGCATTTT
>TRBV11-2|-|-|15|TRBJ1-2
CASSLGTRANYGYTF
TGTGCCAGCAGCTTAGGTACCCGCGCTAACTATGGCTACACCTTC
>TRBV2|TRBD1|-|17|TRBJ2-6
CASRSGTGAIGANVLTF
TGTGCCAGCAGGTCCGGGACAGGGGCGATAGGGGCCAACGTCCTGACTTTC
>TRBV12-5|TRBD1|-|18|TRBJ2-5
CASAKPQGARDFRETQYF
TGTGCTAGTGCCAAACCACAGGGGGCGAGAGATTTTAGAGAGACCCAGTACTTC
>TRBV28|-|-|14|TRBJ2-7
CASSDAQPRYEQYF
TGTGCCAGCAGTGATGCACAGCCCAGATACGAGCAGTACTTC
>TRBV7-6|TRBD2|-|15|TRBJ2-5
CASSLASGRGETQYF
TGTGCCAGCAGCTTGGCTAGCGGGAGAGGTGAGACCCAGTACTTC
>TRBV19|-|-|14|TRBJ2-2
CASSPPGNTGELFF
TGTGCCAGTAGCCCTCCAGGGAACACCGGGGAGCTGTTTTTT
>TRBV2|-|-|14|TRBJ1-4
CASSARSTNEKLFF
TGTGCCAGCAGTGCCCGTTCAACTAATGAAAAACTGTTTTTT
>TRBV19|TRBD2|-|15|TRBJ2-1
CASSTGLAGDNEQFF
TGTGCCAGTAGTACGGGACTAGCGGGAGATAATGAGCAGTTCTTC
>TRBV28|-|few|14|TRBJ1-3
CASSFVRGGNTIYF
TGTGCCAGCAGTTTCGTCCGAGGTGGAAACACCATATATTTT
>TRBV6-5|-|-|11|TRBJ1-1
CASTQDTEAFF
TGTGCCAGCACCCAGGACACTGAAGCTTTCTTT
>TRBV25-1|TRBD1|-|15|TRBJ2-5
CASRDGTAKQETQYF
TGTGCCAGCAGGGATGGGACAGCAAAACAAGAGACCCAGTACTTC
>TRBV7-9|TRBD2|-|16|TRBJ2-1
CASSPRRLAEHNEQFF
TGTGCCAGCAGCCCCCGCAGACTAGCGGAACACAATGAGCAGTTCTTC
>TRBV6-1|-|-|16|TRBJ2-7
CASSEAARVHSYEQYF
TGTGCCAGCAGTGAAGCGGCGCGTGTCCACAGCTACGAGCAGTACTTC
>TRBV5-1|-|-|16|TRBJ1-1
CASSPPEGGINTEAFF
TGCGCCAGCAGCCCCCCCGAGGGAGGAATAAACACTGAAGCTTTCTTT
>TRBV4-3|TRBD2|-|20|TRBJ2-1
CASSQDKGLAGGPTYNEQFF
TGCGCCAGCAGCCAAGATAAAGGACTAGCGGGAGGTCCAACCTACAATGAGCAGTTCTTC
>TRBV28|-|few|13|TRBJ1-1
CASSSVVNTEAFF
TGTGCCAGCAGTTCAGTGGTGAACACTGAAGCTTTCTTT
>TRBV25-1|-|-|17|TRBJ2-5
CASSSEFRPGRQETQYF
TGTGCCAGCAGTAGTGAGTTCCGTCCTGGGAGACAAGAGACCCAGTACTTC
>TRBV27|TRBD1|-|14|TRBJ2-2
CASRHQGEIGELFF
TGTGCCAGCAGACACCAGGGGGAGATCGGGGAGCTGTTTTTT
>TRBV29-1|TRBD2|-|14|TRBJ2-7
CSVCPGLEVHEQYF
TGCAGCGTTTGTCCGGGACTAGAGGTTCACGAGCAGTACTTC
>TRBV4-3|TRBD2|-|21|TRBJ2-3
CASSPDRLSTSGGAVADTQYF
TGCGCCAGCAGCCCCGATAGATTGAGTACTAGCGGGGGGGCCGTAGCAGATACGCAGTATTTT
>TRBV6-1|TRBD1|-|15|TRBJ1-4
CASTNGTDRVGKLFF
TGTGCCAGCACCAACGGTACCGACAGGGTGGGAAAACTGTTTTTT
>TRBV5-6|-|-|15|TRBJ2-4
CASSLWRDDKNIQYF
TGTGCCAGCAGCTTGTGGAGGGATGACAAAAACATTCAGTACTTC
>TRBV29-1|TRBD1|-|14|TRBJ2-2
CSVADRPLPGELFF
TGCAGCGTTGCGGACAGGCCCCTACCCGGGGAGCTGTTTTTT
>TRBV4-1|TRBD2|once|17|TRBJ2-7
CASSQDRTSGSYCEQYF
TGCGCCAGCAGCCAAGATAGAACTAGCGGGAGTTATTGCGAGCAGTACTTC
>TRBV27|TRBD1|-|14|TRBJ2-7
CASSHTGGTYEQYF
TGTGCCAGCAGTCATACAGGGGGGACCTACGAGCAGTACTTC
>TRBV4-1|TRBD2|once|21|TRBJ2-1
CASSQEPRGTSGPSSYNEQFF
TGCGCCAGCAGCCAAGAGCCAAGGGGGACTAGCGGGCCGAGCTCCTACAATGAGCAGTTCTTC
>TRBV4-2|-|-|16|TRBJ1-5
CASSQESGNNNQPQHF
TGTGCCAGCAGCCAAGAAAGTGGCAACAACAATCAGCCCCAGCATTTT
>TRBV2|-|-|14|TRBJ1-2
CASSEVRGLGGYTF
TGTGCCAGCAGTGAAGTTCGGGGATTGGGTGGCTACACCTTC